What follows are 24 T cell receptor beta chains derived from one specimen sequenced in a study of blood T cell repertoires in COVID-19. The repertoire was sequenced with immunoSEQ multiplex PCR; TCRdb's copy has only in-frame clones and lacks some. Among roughly 500,000 clones listed, 75% to 90% were seen once. What was sequenced was peripheral blood. All receptors come from a man aged 18 to 29 with COVID-19, enrolled during active disease.

V is TRBV12-3 or TRBV12-4 and J is TRBJ1-2; D possibly corresponds to TRBD1 (5 bases). V dropped 1 base and J dropped 4 bases, with 7 bases sitting between them. The CDR3 loop spans 13 amino acids. The CDR3 coding sequence is TGTGCCAGCAGTTTAGGGGGGGGCTATGGCTACACCTTC. Its translation: CASSLGGGYGYTF.

The rearrangement uses TRBV24-1 and TRBJ2-3; D not certain. The V gene's germline CDR1 is KGHDR and CDR2 SFDVKD. V gave up 3 bases and J gave up 5 bases, with 8 bases separating them. The CDR3 contains 13 residues. The CDR3 bases are TGTGCCACCAGTGATCCCTCCCGAGATACGCAGTATTTT. It translates to CATSDPSRDTQYF.

The chain combines TRBV2 with TRBJ2-7, with 9 bases identical to TRBD2. J lost 6 bases, V lost 4 bases, and 4 bases had no gene match. Germline assignment: CDR1 SNHLY and CDR2 FYNNEI. This CDR3 has 13 amino acids. CDR3 in amino acids: CASSGTSVREQYF. The CDR3 DNA is TGTGCCAGCAGTGGGACTAGCGTCCGCGAGCAGTACTTC.

The chain couples TRBV7-7 to TRBJ2-2, with 7 positions matching TRBD1. Germline V gene data show CDR1 as SSHAT and CDR2 as FNYEAQ (reference sequence). This CDR3 comprises 16 residues. After removal of 5 bases from V and 3 bases from J, the junction contained 9 bases not matched to a gene. The CDR3 here is CASSLREGADTGELFF. In nucleotides, the CDR3 is TGTGCCAGCAGCCTACGTGAGGGGGCCGACACCGGGGAGCTGTTTTTT.

The chain employs TRBV30 and TRBJ2-7, with D possibly matching TRBD1 (6 bases). In germline, CDR1 is GTSNPN, CDR2 SVGIG (reference sequence). V was pared by 2 bases and J by 3 bases, with 11 bases between. This CDR3 is 13 amino acids long. This chain's CDR3 is CAWSLGQLYEQYF. In DNA, the CDR3 is TGTGCCTGGAGTCTTGGACAGCTCTACGAGCAGTACTTC.

V gene TRBV3-1 (or the pseudogene TRBV3-2) combines with J gene TRBJ2-1; 7 bases align to TRBD1. With V trimmed by 0 bases and J by 13 bases, 6 bases remained unmatched. The CDR3 consists of 13 residues. Germline V gene lookup returns CDR1 LGHDT and CDR2 YNNKEL (reference sequence). CDR3 region: CASSQDYQGGQFF. The CDR3 nucleotides read TGTGCCAGCAGCCAAGATTATCAAGGGGGCCAGTTCTTC.

The V and J genes are TRBV29-1 and TRBJ2-1, with 11 bases identical to TRBD2. CDR3 size: 16 residues. Germline-derived CDR1 and CDR2 are SQVTM and ANQGSEA. Losses at the gene ends were 8 bases for V and 7 bases for J; bases not matched to a gene: 16. The CDR3 DNA reads TGCAGCATAACGACTAGCGGGGAGGGATCTCGGAATGAGCAGTTCTTC. It encodes CSITTSGEGSRNEQFF.

The rearrangement links TRBV10-3 to TRBJ2-5; 9 bases line up with TRBD1. The germline gives CDR1 ENHRY, CDR2 SYGVKD. Losses at the gene ends were 5 bases for V and 4 bases for J; bases not matched to a gene: 2. The CDR3 has 13 residues. CDR3 coding DNA: TGTGCCATCAGTAAGACAGGGGGAGAGACCCAGTACTTC. Translation: CAISKTGGETQYF.

V is TRBV6-5 and J is TRBJ1-4; 8 positions match TRBD1. The CDR3 loop spans 13 amino acids. V trimming: 6 bases; J trimming: 8 bases; junction bases outside the gene matches: 5. Per germline, CDR1 MNHEY and CDR2 SVGAGI. CDR3 DNA sequence: TGTGCCAGCAGCGGACAGGGACCCGAAAAACTGTTTTTT. Protein product: CASSGQGPEKLFF.

This clone was observed a single time. The chain combines TRBV2 with TRBJ2-1, with D perhaps TRBD2 (5 bases). This CDR3 contains 11 residues. With 2 bases removed from V and 10 bases from J, the gap between germline ends came to 6 bases. CDR1 is SNHLY, CDR2 FYNNEI, per germline. CDR3 region: CASSEPGEQFF. In nucleotides, the CDR3 is TGTGCCAGCAGTGAACCGGGAGAGCAGTTCTTC.

The chain joins TRBV5-6 to TRBJ2-2; 8 nucleotides line up with TRBD2. The V gene end was trimmed by 2 bases and the J gene end by 5 bases; junction bases not matched to a gene: 5. This CDR3 region has 15 residues. Germline loops: CDR1 SGHDT, CDR2 YYEEEE. The DNA for the CDR3 is TGTGCCAGCAGCTTAGGATTAGCGGGAACCGGGGAGCTGTTTTTT. It specifies CASSLGLAGTGELFF.

The CDR3 sequence is CASSPRAGDSNEQFF. CDR3 in DNA: TGCGCCAGCAGCCCCCGGGCGGGAGACTCTAATGAGCAGTTCTTC. The gene calls are TRBV5-1 and TRBJ2-1; 7 bases fit TRBD2. Germline CDR1 is SGHRS and CDR2 is YFSETQ. The trim removed 4 bases at V and 7 bases at J, leaving 11 bases unmatched. This CDR3 has 15 residues.

The V and J genes are TRBV19 and TRBJ1-2, with D possibly being TRBD1 (6 bases). The V end was cut by 3 bases, the J end by 4 bases, with 12 bases between. The CDR3 is 14 residues long. The V gene's germline CDR1 is LNHDA and CDR2 SQIVND (reference sequence). The CDR3 DNA reads as TGTGCCAGTAGTATGGGGGGGGCCGGCTATGGCTACACCTTC. Translated: CASSMGGAGYGYTF.

CDR3 loop: CASSEASSYEQYF. CDR3 coding DNA: TGTGCCAGCAGTGAAGCGAGTTCCTACGAGCAGTACTTC. The V gene is TRBV6-1, the J gene TRBJ2-7; no reliable D call. Germline CDR1 is MNHNS and CDR2 is SASEGT. Trimming pared 0 bases from V and 1 base from J, leaving 4 bases between. The CDR3 has 13 amino acids.

The chain employs TRBV11-2 and TRBJ2-2; 8 positions match TRBD1. Germline V lookup: CDR1 SGHAT, CDR2 FQNNGV. The V gene end was trimmed by 5 bases and the J gene end by 5 bases; junction bases not matched to a gene: 10. The CDR3 is 16 amino acids. CDR3 in amino acids: CASSLGQGVFTGELFF. CDR3 DNA sequence: TGTGCCAGCAGCCTAGGACAGGGAGTGTTTACCGGGGAGCTGTTTTTT.

The chain recombines TRBV7-8 with TRBJ2-1; D is undetermined. The CDR3 has 11 amino acids. CDR1 is SGHVS, CDR2 FQNEAQ, per germline. V dropped 5 bases and J dropped 7 bases, with 6 bases sitting between them. CDR3 protein: CASSQENEQFF. DNA of the CDR3: TGTGCCAGCAGCCAAGAGAATGAGCAGTTCTTC.

The V and J genes are TRBV2 and TRBJ2-3; 7 bases line up with TRBD1. Germline CDR1 reads SNHLY; CDR2 reads FYNNEI. This CDR3 region has 18 residues. With 6 bases clipped from V and 1 base from J, the junction kept 16 bases outside the gene matches. The CDR3, as DNA: TGTGCCAGCAGCCCAGAGGGGGACAGACCCCGGGGCACAGATACGCAGTATTTT. Amino acid sequence: CASSPEGDRPRGTDTQYF.

This sequence joins TRBV14 and TRBJ1-3; D remains unclear. Trimming cost V 4 bases and J 7 bases, with 11 bases left between them. The CDR3 covers 13 residues. Germline V gene lookup returns CDR1 SGHDN and CDR2 FVKESK. The CDR3 DNA sequence: TGTGCCAGCAGCCTCGGGTGGAGGAACACCATATATTTT. Translated: CASSLGWRNTIYF. Full variable domain (rest looked up from reference TRBV14 and TRBJ1-3): EAGVTQFPSHSVIEKGQTVTLRCDPISGHDNLYWYRRVMGKEIKFLLHFVKESKQDESGMPNNRFLAERTGGTYSTLKVQPAELEDSGVYFCASSLGWRNTIYFGEGSWLTVV.

The V gene is TRBV7-6, the J gene TRBJ2-1; 10 bases fit TRBD2. The CDR3 extends over 15 amino acids. Germline CDR1 is SGHVS and CDR2 is FNYEAQ. The trim removed 8 bases at V and 6 bases at J, leaving 10 bases unmatched. The CDR3 nucleotides read TGTGCCAGCGCACGGCCGGGACTAGCGCTCAATGAGCAGTTCTTC. Protein sequence: CASARPGLALNEQFF.

The chain is built from TRBV4-1 and TRBJ2-1; TRBD2 matches 10 bases. The trim removed 2 bases at V and 9 bases at J, leaving 4 bases unmatched. The germline V gene encodes CDR1 MGHRA and CDR2 YSYEKL. The CDR3 runs 14 residues. The CDR3 loop reads CASSQTSGIFEQFF. The DNA for the CDR3 is TGCGCCAGCAGCCAAACTAGCGGGATATTTGAGCAGTTCTTC.

This clone was observed once. The CDR3 here is CASSPYRNEQYF. The DNA for the CDR3 is TGTGCCAGCAGCCCATACAGGAACGAGCAGTACTTC. The chain is built from TRBV6-5 and TRBJ2-7; TRBD1 might be the D (5 bases). The CDR3 runs 12 residues. Trimming took 6 bases from V and 5 from J, leaving 11 bases between them. Germline lookup yields CDR1 MNHEY and CDR2 SVGAGI.

With respect to this clone: This sample includes further DNA sequences coding for the same CDR3. This sequence joins TRBV7-8 and TRBJ2-5; tentative D call: TRBD2 (5 bases). CDR1 and CDR2 from the germline V gene are SGHVS and FQNEAQ. Between the trimmed V and J ends, which lost 5 bases and 5 bases, there was a span of 12 bases. The CDR3 runs 13 residues. The CDR3 loop is CASSRQRGETQYF. The CDR3 nucleotides read TGTGCCAGCAGCCGACAACGCGGGGAGACCCAGTACTTC.

This clone has just a few counts. The genes are TRBV23-1 and TRBJ2-7; D may be TRBD2 (5 bases). TRBV23-1 qualifies as an ORF whose function is uncertain. V lost 6 bases, J lost 3 bases, and 6 bases lay in between. This CDR3 is built from 11 residues. The chain's CDR3 is CASSRDYEQYF. CDR3 sequence (DNA): TGCGCCAGCAGCCGGGACTACGAGCAGTACTTC.

The chain employs TRBV18 and TRBJ2-7; 8 nucleotides agree with TRBD1. The trim removed 6 bases at V and 6 bases at J, leaving 7 bases unmatched. Germline V gene lookup returns CDR1 KGHSH and CDR2 LQKENI. The CDR3 is 13 residues long. This CDR3 is CASSEDRAFEQYF. The CDR3 nucleotides read TGTGCCAGCTCCGAGGACAGGGCGTTCGAGCAGTACTTC.